These T cell receptor beta chains were read from a single sample in a study of blood T cells in healthy people across ages. TCRdb redid the calling of the 5' RACE reads with MiXCR, one entry per CDR3 protein. The profile shows 600,000 to 650,000 distinct CDR3 sequences, approximately 59% of them singletons. Sample: blood. The receptor set was obtained from a man in his 60s in good health. The CDR3 runs from the conserved cysteine through the conserved F or W. D genes are given only for firm matches. Some rows mark clone size as missing; the rest say once, few, many or name a class of expanded clone.

d_call clone_size j_call v_call cdr3_nt cdr3_aa
. few TRBJ2-1 TRBV29-1 TGCAGCGTTGGCCGGACACTATACAATGAGCAGTTCTTC CSVGRTLYNEQFF
. few TRBJ2-3 TRBV20-1 TGCAGTGCTAGAGATGTGGCCGACACAGATACGCAGTATTTT CSARDVADTDTQYF
. few TRBJ1-1 TRBV21-1 TGTGCCAGCGGGGTCCGGGACAGGGGTGCTGAAGCTTTCTTT CASGVRDRGAEAFF
TRBD2 few TRBJ2-2 TRBV20-1 TGCAGTGCTCTTAGCGGGGGGCTAACGGGCGGGGAGCTGTTTTTT CSALSGGLTGGELFF
. . TRBJ2-1 TRBV5-1 TGCGCCAGCAGCCCCGCCCCTGGTTACAATGAGCAGTTCTTC CASSPAPGYNEQFF
TRBD1 . TRBJ2-2 TRBV25-1 TGTGCCAGGACAGGGAGAATTTCCGGGGAGCTGTTTTTT CARTGRISGELFF
TRBD2 . TRBJ2-5 TRBV12-3/TRBV12-4 TGTGCCAACAGTGACACGGGAGGAGGCGAGACCCAGTACTTC CANSDTGGGETQYF
. once TRBJ1-4 TRBV7-2 TGTGCCAGCAGCTTATACCGAGGGGGGAATGAAAAACTGTTTTTT CASSLYRGGNEKLFF
. . TRBJ2-1 TRBV20-1 TGCAGTGCTAGAGACTCGCGAACCGCTAACAATGAGCAGTTCTTC CSARDSRTANNEQFF
. . TRBJ2-7 TRBV27 TGTGCCAGCAGTTATGCAGGAAGTGGGTCCTACGAGCAGTACTTC CASSYAGSGSYEQYF
TRBD1 . TRBJ1-6 TRBV10-3 TGTGCCATCAGTGAGGCAGGGGGCAGGGAAAATTCACCCCTCCACTTT CAISEAGGRENSPLHF
. . TRBJ2-4 TRBV7-9 TGTGCCAGCAGCTTAATGGGCGGGGTGAACATTCAGTACTTC CASSLMGGVNIQYF
TRBD1 . TRBJ2-5 TRBV24-1 TGTGCCACCAGTGATTTGGGGACAGGGGCCGAGACCCAGTACTTC CATSDLGTGAETQYF
TRBD1 few TRBJ2-4 TRBV7-7 TGTGCCAGCAGCGCCGGACAGGGCAACATTCAGTACTTC CASSAGQGNIQYF
TRBD1 . TRBJ1-2 TRBV6-5 TGTGCCAGCAGTAGACAGGGGGCAGAGATATATGGCTACACCTTC CASSRQGAEIYGYTF
TRBD2 . TRBJ2-3 TRBV3-1 TGTGCCAGCAGCCAATATCGCGGGGGGCAGGGAGATACGCAGTATTTT CASSQYRGGQGDTQYF
TRBD1 . TRBJ2-5 TRBV27 TGTGCCAGCAGTCCGTGGACAGGGGGAAACCAAGAGACCCAGTACTTC CASSPWTGGNQETQYF
. . TRBJ2-5 TRBV15 TGTGCCACCAGCCCGAGACACAGGGTAGAGACCCAGTACTTC CATSPRHRVETQYF
. few TRBJ2-5 TRBV4-1 TGCGCCAGCAGCCAAGTCGGGAGGACAGGAGTGACCCAGTACTTC CASSQVGRTGVTQYF
. . TRBJ1-2 TRBV20-1 TGCAGTGCTAGTCGTACTAACTATGGCTACACCTTC CSASRTNYGYTF
. . TRBJ1-2 TRBV4-1 TGCGCCAGCAGCCAAGATGGGGCGGGCGGCTACACCTTC CASSQDGAGGYTF
TRBD1 . TRBJ1-2 TRBV5-1 TGCGCCAGCAGCCCACGACGGGAAGGGACAGCCTATGGCTACACCTTC CASSPRREGTAYGYTF
. few TRBJ1-6 TRBV28 TGTGCCAGCAGTTTGTCGGGGACCTCACCCCTCCACTTT CASSLSGTSPLHF
TRBD2 . TRBJ2-2 TRBV2 TGTGCCAGCAGTCGACGGACTAGCGGGGCGAACACCGGGGAGCTGTTTTTT CASSRRTSGANTGELFF
. . TRBJ1-6 TRBV3-1 TGTGCCAGCAGCCCTCGACCGAGCTCCTATAATTCACCCCTCCACTTT CASSPRPSSYNSPLHF
. . TRBJ1-6 TRBV9 TGTGCCAGCAGCGTAGCCCCTAATAATTCACCCCTCCACTTT CASSVAPNNSPLHF
TRBD1 . TRBJ2-5 TRBV2 TGTGCCAGCAGTGGGGCAGGGGGTCTTCAAGAGACCCAGTACTTC CASSGAGGLQETQYF
. . TRBJ2-7 TRBV20-1 TGCAGTGCTACTGAGGATGGGAAGCTGCGCCACGAGCAGTACTTC CSATEDGKLRHEQYF
. . TRBJ1-2 TRBV10-3 TGTGCCATCAGTGATAACGGGCGGAATGGCTACACCTTC CAISDNGRNGYTF
. . TRBJ1-1 TRBV5-1 TGCGCCAGCAGCTTGGGGACAGCGCATGAAGCTTTCTTT CASSLGTAHEAFF
TRBD1 . TRBJ2-7 TRBV4-2 TGTGCCAGCAGCCACGCTGCCGGGACAGGGTTAGGCGAGCAGTACTTC CASSHAAGTGLGEQYF
TRBD2 . TRBJ2-5 TRBV10-3 TGTGCCATCAGGCATCCTAGCGGGGGCGGTGAGCAGTACTTC CAIRHPSGGGEQYF
TRBD1 . TRBJ2-7 TRBV15 TGTGCCACCAGCATAACGACAGGGAGCTACGAGCAGTACTTC CATSITTGSYEQYF
TRBD2 . TRBJ2-1 TRBV7-2 TGTGCCAGCAGCACCTCCGGGACTAGCGGGGGGGCCAATGAGCAGTTCTTC CASSTSGTSGGANEQFF
. . TRBJ2-1 TRBV4-1 TGCGCCAGCAGCCAAGAAGAGAGCCCGGGGCAGTTCTTC CASSQEESPGQFF
. . TRBJ1-2 TRBV28 TGTGTCAGCAGTTTGGCGACAGGACAATATGGCTACACCTTC CVSSLATGQYGYTF
. few TRBJ2-4 TRBV20-1 TGCAGTGCATACCCACCTCAGGGGACCCTCTCCAAAAACATTCAGTACTTC CSAYPPQGTLSKNIQYF
TRBD1 few TRBJ2-2 TRBV7-2 TGTGCCAGCACCGCGACAGGGGGATACACCGGGGAGCTGTTTTTT CASTATGGYTGELFF
TRBD1 once TRBJ1-2 TRBV27 TGTGCCAGCAGTTCGACAGGGATTGGGACCTATGGCTACACCTTC CASSSTGIGTYGYTF
TRBD2 . TRBJ2-5 TRBV5-1 TGCACCAGCAGCCCGGGACTAGCGGGGGAGACCCAGTACTTC CTSSPGLAGETQYF
. . TRBJ1-2 TRBV6-5 TGTGCCAGCAGTTACAGGGGGGCGCAGGGCTATGGCTACACCTTC CASSYRGAQGYGYTF
TRBD1 . TRBJ2-3 TRBV29-1 TGCAGCGTTGATAGGGGACAGGGGGCGGATACGCAGTATTTT CSVDRGQGADTQYF
. few TRBJ1-2 TRBV5-6 TGTGCCAGCAGCTTGGGCACAGGGATTGGCTACACCTTC CASSLGTGIGYTF
TRBD1 . TRBJ1-2 TRBV3-1 TGTGCCAGCAGCCAGCCCGGGACAGGGGGCGCAAACTATGGCTACACCTTC CASSQPGTGGANYGYTF
. . TRBJ2-5 TRBV20-1 TGCAGTGCTAGAGATACCCTAGCAGAGACCCAGTACTTC CSARDTLAETQYF
. many TRBJ2-7 TRBV5-1 TGCGCCAGCAGCCACCCCGGCTACGAGCAGTACTTC CASSHPGYEQYF
TRBD2 . TRBJ2-7 TRBV19 TGTGCCAGTAGTATAGCGAGCGGGGGGGCCTACGAGCAGTACTTC CASSIASGGAYEQYF
. . TRBJ2-4 TRBV6-1 TGTGCCAGCAACCCTCGAGGAGGCGCCAAAAACATTCAGTACTTC CASNPRGGAKNIQYF
. once TRBJ2-5 TRBV2 TGTGCCAGTAGGCTTAGTCGACAAGAGACCCAGTACTTC CASRLSRQETQYF
. once TRBJ2-7 TRBV9 TGTGCCAGCAGCCCCGGGGGTGAGCCCTCCTACGAGCAGTACTTC CASSPGGEPSYEQYF